This T cell receptor beta chain derives from a study of regulatory T cells in long-lasting Graves disease. The study's findings and limits: With a small sample size, accuracy may have been reduced.

Described time point: newly diagnosed GD, antithyroid drugs for less than 3 months. Construction of the TCR library relied on RNA isolated from PBMCs. This clonotype has ten or more counts. Its antigen remains unknown. Construction of TCR beta libraries relied on iRepertoire HTBI primers and on Arm-PCR targeting CDR3 regions. Each CDR3 protein gets one entry after TCRdb re-called the multiplex PCR reads with MiXCR. The sample lists about 540,000 distinct CDR3 sequences; roughly 14% were seen once. CDR3 length equals 18 residues. Germline V gene sequence: CDR1 LGHNT, CDR2 FRNRAP. Deletions cut 3 bases from V and 0 bases from J, with 19 bases between. The data were also submitted as part of a second study, on T cells in Graves' hyperthyroidism and ophthalmopathy. That paper states: The TCR CDR3 was amplified in a first-round RT-PCR using the HTBI primer set.

The V and J genes are TRBV12-5 and TRBJ2-3, with a possible D match to TRBD1 (5 bases). The receptor's source is a man younger than 45 with Graves disease. Material: peripheral blood mononuclear cells (PBMCs), obtained at new diagnosis, from a patient treated with antithyroid drugs. The CDR3 nucleotides are TGTGCTAGTGGTTTTCCCAGGGATCCCCATTGGAGCACAGATACGCAGTATTTT. Its translation: CASGFPRDPHWSTDTQYF.